This T cell receptor beta chain was identified in a study of T cells in Graves' hyperthyroidism and ophthalmopathy. General study results and limits: Ophthalmopathy was model-predicted a median about 7.1 months pre-onset. Among clonotypes expanded in thyroid above 0.001, most were also found in blood.

As to this clonotype: Its antigen is currently unknown.

Patients affected by ophthalmopathy presented a Clinical Activity Score of at least 3, a NOSPECS grade of at least 4, and disease duration below 3 months. Any patient presenting with uncontrolled infection, other autoimmune disease, pregnancy or lactation was left out. It was RNA transcripts that yielded the amplified TCR beta CDR3 regions. During a first-round RT-PCR of the TCR CDR3, the HTBI primer set was used. TCRdb recomputed calls from the multiplex PCR reads with MiXCR, one row per CDR3 protein. The sample has about 480,000 distinct CDR3 sequences, 20% to 25% seen once. Germline lookup yields CDR1 MDHEN and CDR2 SYDVKM. V lost 7 bases, J lost 6 bases, and 10 bases stayed unmatched. CDR3 length: 15 amino acids.

Source material: blood. This chain links TRBV28 with TRBJ2-7; 12 bases fit TRBD2. This receptor was taken from a woman aged 70-85 years with Graves' ophthalmopathy. CDR3 bases: TGTGCCAGCACCCCGGGCTCTAGCGGGAGGGGCGAGCAGTACTTC. Its protein is CASTPGSSGRGEQYF.